The rows below give T cell receptor beta chains drawn from one sample of a study of T cell responses to AZD1222 COVID-19 vaccine. Some clones are missing from TCRdb's copy, which holds only in-frame ones; the method was immunoSEQ multiplex PCR. The sample has roughly 100,000 clones; 80% to 95% are singletons. The specimen comprised peripheral blood, sampled 28 days after the second AZD1222 dose. The receptors stem from an adult who received the AZD1222 COVID-19 vaccine. Each CDR3 is given with its conserved first and last residue. Fields, in order: D gene, J gene, V gene, clone size, CDR3 DNA, CDR3 protein. The D gene is left open where the match is weak. Rows give clone size only sometimes, using once, few, many, or a class for an expanded clone.

D gene: NA; J gene: TRBJ2-1; V gene: TRBV27; clone size: NA; CDR3 DNA: TGTGCCAGCAGAAGCGGTAAAGCGGAGCAGTTCTTC; CDR3 protein: CASRSGKAEQFF
D gene: TRBD1; J gene: TRBJ1-1; V gene: TRBV30; clone size: NA; CDR3 DNA: TGTGCCGGGACAGGGAACACTGAAGCTTTCTTT; CDR3 protein: CAGTGNTEAFF
D gene: NA; J gene: TRBJ1-2; V gene: TRBV9; clone size: NA; CDR3 DNA: TGTGCCAGCAGCGCCTCAGGGTTTGGCTACACCTTC; CDR3 protein: CASSASGFGYTF
D gene: TRBD1; J gene: TRBJ1-2; V gene: TRBV28; clone size: NA; CDR3 DNA: TGTGCCAGCAGTTTAGCGGACAGGACCCCCAACTATGGCTACACCTTC; CDR3 protein: CASSLADRTPNYGYTF
D gene: NA; J gene: TRBJ2-7; V gene: TRBV27; clone size: NA; CDR3 DNA: TGTGCCAGCAGGCGAGAGTTCGAAGCGCCGGGGAACGAGCAGTACTTC; CDR3 protein: CASRREFEAPGNEQYF
D gene: TRBD2; J gene: TRBJ2-7; V gene: TRBV5-1; clone size: NA; CDR3 DNA: TGCGCCAGCAGTATTACTAGCGGCTCTCCCTACGAGCAGTACTTC; CDR3 protein: CASSITSGSPYEQYF
D gene: NA; J gene: TRBJ2-4; V gene: TRBV7-2; clone size: NA; CDR3 DNA: TGTGCCAGCAGCTTAAGACGTGGCCAGTCGAACATTCAGTACTTC; CDR3 protein: CASSLRRGQSNIQYF
D gene: NA; J gene: TRBJ1-4; V gene: TRBV27; clone size: NA; CDR3 DNA: TGTGCCAGCAGTTTATTTGGGAAGCGTACTAATGAAAAACTGTTTTTT; CDR3 protein: CASSLFGKRTNEKLFF
D gene: NA; J gene: TRBJ1-3; V gene: TRBV7-9; clone size: NA; CDR3 DNA: TGTGCCAGCAGCGCGGGACTCCGCTCTGGAAACACCATATATTTT; CDR3 protein: CASSAGLRSGNTIYF
D gene: NA; J gene: TRBJ1-2; V gene: TRBV18; clone size: NA; CDR3 DNA: TGTGCCAGCTCACCGACGAGAGGGGCAACCTATGGCTACACCTTC; CDR3 protein: CASSPTRGATYGYTF
D gene: NA; J gene: TRBJ2-1; V gene: TRBV5-1; clone size: NA; CDR3 DNA: TGCGCCAGCAGCTCTTCCGGGGACTCCTACAATGAGCAGTTCTTC; CDR3 protein: CASSSSGDSYNEQFF
D gene: NA; J gene: TRBJ1-4; V gene: TRBV6-1; clone size: NA; CDR3 DNA: TGTGCCAGCAGTGAAGGAGGGAAAGGAGAAAAACTGTTTTTT; CDR3 protein: CASSEGGKGEKLFF
D gene: NA; J gene: TRBJ1-1; V gene: TRBV28; clone size: NA; CDR3 DNA: TGTGCCAGCCTAGCGGGGGGGGGAACTGAAGCTTTCTTT; CDR3 protein: CASLAGGGTEAFF
D gene: NA; J gene: TRBJ2-3; V gene: TRBV29-1; clone size: NA; CDR3 DNA: TGCAGCGCCGACAAGGGAGACACAGATACGCAGTATTTT; CDR3 protein: CSADKGDTDTQYF
D gene: TRBD1; J gene: TRBJ2-1; V gene: TRBV24-1; clone size: NA; CDR3 DNA: TGTGCCACCAGTGACACACAGGGGGAACTCTACAATGAGCAGTTCTTC; CDR3 protein: CATSDTQGELYNEQFF
D gene: NA; J gene: TRBJ1-1; V gene: TRBV10-3; clone size: NA; CDR3 DNA: TGTGCCAGCAGACGGACGAACACTGAAGCTTTCTTT; CDR3 protein: CASRRTNTEAFF
D gene: NA; J gene: TRBJ1-6; V gene: TRBV3-1/TRBV3-2; clone size: once; CDR3 DNA: TGTGCCAGCAGCCTCAGGGAGGGAACTTCACCCCTCCACTTT; CDR3 protein: CASSLREGTSPLHF
D gene: NA; J gene: TRBJ2-1; V gene: TRBV24-1; clone size: NA; CDR3 DNA: TGTGCCACCAGTGATTCCGGGACTGGCAATTTGCAGTTCTTC; CDR3 protein: CATSDSGTGNLQFF
D gene: TRBD2; J gene: TRBJ2-1; V gene: TRBV4-2; clone size: NA; CDR3 DNA: TGTGCCAGCAGCCAAGGGTCCCTAGCGGGAGAAGAAGAGCAGTTCTTC; CDR3 protein: CASSQGSLAGEEEQFF
D gene: NA; J gene: TRBJ2-1; V gene: TRBV3-1/TRBV3-2; clone size: NA; CDR3 DNA: TGTGCCAGCAGCCAAGCTCAGGGGATTGAGCAGTTCTTC; CDR3 protein: CASSQAQGIEQFF
D gene: NA; J gene: TRBJ2-2; V gene: TRBV10-2; clone size: NA; CDR3 DNA: TGCGCCAGCAGTACAGGGTTCACCGGGGAGCTGTTTTTT; CDR3 protein: CASSTGFTGELFF
D gene: NA; J gene: TRBJ2-7; V gene: TRBV4-1; clone size: few; CDR3 DNA: TGCGCCAGCAGCCAAGTGGGGCGCGGGTCTGACGAGCAGTACTTC; CDR3 protein: CASSQVGRGSDEQYF
D gene: NA; J gene: TRBJ2-1; V gene: TRBV18; clone size: NA; CDR3 DNA: TGTGCCAGCTCACCAGTAGCGGCCTCCTACAATGAGCAGTTCTTC; CDR3 protein: CASSPVAASYNEQFF
D gene: NA; J gene: TRBJ1-4; V gene: TRBV6-5; clone size: NA; CDR3 DNA: TGTGCCAGCAAGGGCCGGTTGGACGAAAAACTGTTTTTT; CDR3 protein: CASKGRLDEKLFF
D gene: TRBD1; J gene: TRBJ2-7; V gene: TRBV7-9; clone size: few; CDR3 DNA: TGTGCCAGCAGCCGACAGGGGGCTTACGAGCAGTACTTC; CDR3 protein: CASSRQGAYEQYF
D gene: NA; J gene: TRBJ2-5; V gene: TRBV28; clone size: NA; CDR3 DNA: TGTGCCAGCAGGGGGAGTTCGGAGACCCAGTACTTC; CDR3 protein: CASRGSSETQYF
D gene: NA; J gene: TRBJ1-2; V gene: TRBV28; clone size: once; CDR3 DNA: TGTGCCAGCAGTTCCACGGGGTACTATGGCTACACCTTC; CDR3 protein: CASSSTGYYGYTF
D gene: TRBD1; J gene: TRBJ2-7; V gene: TRBV29-1; clone size: NA; CDR3 DNA: TGCAGCGTTGAAACGGGACAGGGTTCTTCCGAGCAGTACTTC; CDR3 protein: CSVETGQGSSEQYF
D gene: NA; J gene: TRBJ1-3; V gene: TRBV5-1; clone size: NA; CDR3 DNA: TGCGCCAGCAGCTTGGAAGCGGGCCCCTTCTCTGGAAACACCATATATTTT; CDR3 protein: CASSLEAGPFSGNTIYF
D gene: TRBD2; J gene: TRBJ2-1; V gene: TRBV9; clone size: NA; CDR3 DNA: TGTGCCAGCAGCGTAGAGGGACTAGCGGGAAGAAATGAGCAGTTCTTC; CDR3 protein: CASSVEGLAGRNEQFF
D gene: TRBD1; J gene: TRBJ1-4; V gene: TRBV28; clone size: NA; CDR3 DNA: TGTGCCAGCAGTCCTACCCGACAGGGACCGGGGGAAAAACTGTTTTTT; CDR3 protein: CASSPTRQGPGEKLFF
D gene: NA; J gene: TRBJ2-3; V gene: TRBV24-1; clone size: NA; CDR3 DNA: TGTGCCACCAGCCGAGGCCGGGTTACTAGCACAGATACGCAGTATTTT; CDR3 protein: CATSRGRVTSTDTQYF